The following is a TCR beta chain sequence with its context. What it binds is unknown. The second PCR ran about 6 to 11 cycles with a sample-barcoded 5' primer and J-beta primers. From each sample, at least 2.5 million paired-end reads containing CDR3 were obtained. From the 5' RACE reads, TCRdb called clonotypes with MiXCR, one entry per CDR3 protein. The sample lists around 800,000 distinct CDR3 sequences; about 53% were seen once. The data belong to a study of blood T cells in healthy people across ages. Broader study findings: The percentage of naive T cells correlated strongly with TCR beta diversity.

The CDR3 is 13 amino acids. CDR1 SGDLS and CDR2 YYNGEE come from the germline V gene. V gave up 4 bases and J gave up 11 bases; unmatched junction bases: 5. This chain links TRBV9 with TRBJ2-1; 11 nucleotides line up with TRBD2. Sample: blood. The origin of this receptor is a man older than 75 in good health. CDR3 DNA sequence: TGTGCCAGCAGCATTGGGACTAGCGGTAAGCAGTTCTTC. Amino acid sequence: CASSIGTSGKQFF.